What follows describes a single TCR beta chain. The antigen remains undetermined. The data originate from a study of T cell responses to AZD1222 COVID-19 vaccine. Findings of the study overall: Donors were mostly white British, more females; clonal diversity possibly underestimated. Spike as a whole was targeted by vaccine-associated CD4 TCRs, dominant at 160-218 and 743-854. Recipients of AZD1222 seropositive at baseline numbered only 6 or 7. Repertoires were sampled only after the peak T cell response.

The CDR3 sequence is 13 residues long. From germline, CDR1 is MNHEY and CDR2 SVGAGI. V was clipped by 5 bases and J by 2 bases, with 9 bases between them. The repertoire was sequenced with immunoSEQ multiplex PCR; TCRdb's copy has only in-frame clones and lacks some. The repertoire includes 180,000 or so clones, 70% to 90% of them detected once, and approximately 8% sits in the top ten. The material was peripheral blood, obtained on day 0 of AZD1222 vaccination. The sequence came from an adult in good health. The chain recombines TRBV6-5 with TRBJ1-2, with D possibly matching TRBD1 (6 bases). CDR3 region: CASSTGQNYGYTF. The CDR3 coding sequence is TGTGCCAGCAGTACCGGACAGAACTATGGCTACACCTTC.